The T cell receptor beta chain described here comes from a study of T cells in localized non-small cell lung cancer. Whole-study results and caveats: Multi-region tumor sequencing was not done, so intratumor heterogeneity could not be excluded.

Data came from immunoSEQ multiplex PCR; TCRdb stores just in-frame clones and leaves some out. The data show fewer than 35,000 clones, with approximately 90% seen just once and around 3.9% held by the top ten. Deletions cut 5 bases from V and 5 bases from J, with 22 bases between. CDR3 length equals 16 residues. From germline, CDR1 is SGHNT and CDR2 YYREEE (reference sequence). With respect to this clone: Its antigen is still unknown.

This receptor was taken from a male donor aged 60 or over with stage III lung adenocarcinoma. Sample: peripheral blood, taken before any cancer treatment. V is TRBV5-4 and J is TRBJ1-1, with TRBD1 as a possible D gene (6 bases). The CDR3 loop is CASSMGPVRGETEAFF. The CDR3 region has the DNA TGTGCCAGCAGTATGGGACCAGTGAGGGGGGAGACTGAAGCTTTCTTT.